The 9 T cell receptor beta chains in this list originate from one sample, sequenced in a study of tissue T cells after allogeneic stem cell transplantation (dated by TCRdb to between 2021 and 2022). Libraries came from the immunoSEQ multiplex PCR assay. TCRdb's version of the immuneACCESS table is confined to in-frame rearrangements and falls short of the full clone set. An unresolved V gene accounts for under half of the shortfall where checked; the remainder is of unknown origin. The sample table records about 520 clones; about 85% of these occur just once. The ten top clones hold approximately 5.5% of the sample. The label giving this sample's time point can be read as: human tissue collected at research (rapid) autopsy. This sample comprised skin, obtained at autopsy. These receptors were collected from a male patient aged 35-70 years with steroid-refractory graft-versus-host disease after an allogeneic stem cell transplant. Some T cells may derive from the graft donor when a transplant has been performed.

This chain connects TRBV4-3 to TRBJ2-1, with D unresolved. Germline V gene lookup returns CDR1 LGHNA and CDR2 YSLEER. CDR3 length equals 13 residues. V was pared by 3 bases and J by 4 bases, with 7 bases between. CDR3 amino acids: CASSQARYNEQFF. The CDR3 nucleotides read TGCGCCAGCAGCCAGGCCAGATACAATGAGCAGTTCTTC.

The rearrangement links TRBV9 to TRBJ2-3; D assignment may be TRBD1 or TRBD2 (6 bases each). Germline V gene lookup returns CDR1 SGDLS and CDR2 YYNGEE. The CDR3 loop spans 15 amino acids. The V end lost 0 bases, the J end lost 6 bases, and 14 bases lay between the germline ends. The CDR3 DNA follows: TGTGCCAGCAGCGTAGCTGTTAGGGGGGTGGATACGCAGTATTTT. Amino acid sequence: CASSVAVRGVDTQYF.

This clone was seen only a few times. This chain joins TRBV5-3 and TRBJ1-2, with 7 bases that match TRBD1. TRBV5-3 belongs to the ORF category, with a function that is uncertain. This CDR3 contains 13 residues. The V gene end was trimmed by 6 bases and the J gene end by 2 bases; junction bases not matched to a gene: 4. The CDR3 coding sequence is TGTGCCAGAACGGGACAGACCAACTATGGCTACACCTTC. Translation: CARTGQTNYGYTF.

The V gene is TRBV7-2, the J gene TRBJ2-3; D is unclear. CDR3 length: 12 amino acids. Trimming pared 1 base from V and 8 bases from J, leaving 7 bases between. Germline CDR1 is SGHTA and CDR2 is FQGNSA. CDR3 protein: CASSLGLGTQYF. For the CDR3, the DNA is TGTGCCAGCAGCTTAGGGTTAGGTACGCAGTATTTT.

This clone was picked up a small number of times. The V call is TRBV21-1, the J call TRBJ1-5. TRBV21-1 is deemed a pseudogene. The CDR3 has 13 residues. DNA of the CDR3: TGTGCCAGCAGCAAACGGGGCAATCAGCCCCAGCATTTT. This gives the protein CASSKRGNQPQHF.

V usage is TRBV12-3 or TRBV12-4 and J usage is TRBJ1-1; weak D call: TRBD1 (5 bases). The germline V and J ends were trimmed by 9 bases and 3 bases, with 14 bases remaining between them. The CDR3 contains 13 residues. The CDR3, as DNA: TGTGCCAGTAAGGCCGGGGCCTACACTGAAGCTTTCTTT. Amino acid sequence: CASKAGAYTEAFF.

This rearrangement joins TRBV27 to TRBJ1-2; no firm D call. CDR1 is MNHEY and CDR2 is SMNVEV in the germline V gene (reference sequence). This CDR3 has 13 residues. Deletions cut 3 bases from V and 2 bases from J, with 7 bases between. CDR3 sequence: CASSLGGNYGYTF. The CDR3 DNA is TGTGCCAGCAGTTTGGGAGGGAACTATGGCTACACCTTC.

The CDR3 reads CASSQERAGGSPLHF. The CDR3 DNA reads as TGCGCCAGCAGCCAAGAGAGGGCAGGGGGTTCACCCCTCCACTTT. The J gene is TRBJ1-6, the V gene TRBV4-1; 7 bases line up with TRBD1. V shed 0 bases and J 9 bases; nucleotides not matched to a gene: 5. This CDR3 comprises 15 residues. Germline V gene data show CDR1 as MGHRA and CDR2 as YSYEKL.

The chain links TRBV2 to TRBJ1-6; D possibly corresponds to TRBD1 (6 bases). The germline V gene has CDR1 SNHLY and CDR2 FYNNEI. V was shortened by 7 bases and J by 5 bases, with 15 bases between the two germline ends. The CDR3 is 15 amino acids. The CDR3 reads CASNEQGDNNSPLHF. CDR3 in DNA: TGTGCCAGCAACGAACAGGGAGATAATAATTCACCCCTCCACTTT.